Below, 3 T cell receptor beta chains from the same sample are listed, as sequenced in a study of T cell clonality in common variable immunodeficiency. Study-wide findings and caveats: In common variable immunodeficiency, TCR beta chains reportedly carried fewer deletions and N-nucleotide insertions.

Their antigens remain unidentified. Profiled with immunoSEQ multiplex PCR; TCRdb holds only in-frame clones, not every one. The data show tens of thousands of clones, with none appearing a single time. The sequenced sample was peripheral blood mononuclear cells. All receptors come from a human donor with common variable immunodeficiency.

This clone was counted many times. The read terminates 3 residues before the CDR3 end, so the remaining end is supplied by the germline J gene. This rearrangement joins TRBV19 to TRBJ2-7; weak D call: TRBD2 (5 bases). Trimming took off 3 bases at V and 1 base at J, with 10 bases between the two ends. This CDR3 contains 14 residues. CDR1 and CDR2 (germline): LNHDA, SQIVND (reference sequence). This chain's CDR3 is CASSIRRGSYEQYF. CDR3 bases read: TGTGCCAGTAGTATTCGTCGGGGATCCTACGAG.

This clone was picked up many times. The read terminates 3 residues ahead of where the CDR3 ends, so the germline J gene completes it. The chain has TRBV6-2 or TRBV6-3 and TRBJ1-2, with D possibly TRBD1 on 5 matching bases. CDR1 and CDR2 from the germline V gene are MNHEY and SVGEGT. The CDR3 is made up of 12 amino acids. V was shortened by 6 bases and J by 3 bases, with 8 bases between the two germline ends. This CDR3 reads CASRWGHYGYTF. The part of the CDR3 DNA that was read is TGTGCCAGCAGATGGGGCCACTATGGC.

The table lists this clone with many counts. With the read ending 3 residues before the CDR3 end, the germline J gene is used to fill in that end. This rearrangement joins TRBV2 to TRBJ1-1; TRBD1 is a possible D gene (5 bases). This CDR3 contains 14 residues. Per germline, CDR1 SNHLY and CDR2 FYNNEI. The V end lost 1 base, the J end lost 5 bases, and 11 bases lay between the germline ends. The sequenced CDR3 bases are TGTGCCAGCAGTGAAGGGGGCCCCGCGACTGAA. Its translation: CASSEGGPATE. The entire CDR3 protein reads CASSEGGPATEAFF.